This TCR beta chain was sequenced in a study of shared clonotypes between healthy human individuals. Overall study: The plates for each donor numbered three CD4 naive, three CD4 memory, two CD8 naive and one CD8 memory.

Libraries were prepared by immunoSEQ multiplex PCR; TCRdb keeps only in-frame clonotypes and omits some of them. The profile shows approximately 720,000 clones, around 72% of them singletons. This CDR3 region has 14 residues. Germline CDR1 SEHNR, CDR2 FQNEAQ (reference sequence). V dropped 1 base and J dropped 6 bases, with 10 bases sitting between them. Sequencing used memory CD4+ T cells sorted from blood. The subset was: CD45RA-negative fraction. The J gene is TRBJ2-1, the V gene TRBV7-9; D uncertain. This clonotype was obtained from a woman in her thirties in good health. CDR3 nucleotides: TGTGCCAGCAGCTTAGTGCTGTCTGGCAATGAGCAGTTCTTC. It codes for CASSLVLSGNEQFF.